These 2 T cell receptor beta chains originate from one sample sequenced in a study of T cell responses to AZD1222 COVID-19 vaccine. Some clones are missing from TCRdb's copy, which holds only in-frame ones; the method was immunoSEQ multiplex PCR. The sample lists more than 80,000 clones, approximately 83% occurring once. Sequencing was performed on peripheral blood, taken 28 days after the second AZD1222 dose. The source is an adult who received the AZD1222 COVID-19 vaccine.

The rearrangement joins TRBV5-4 to TRBJ1-1, with TRBD1 as a possible D gene (5 bases). Trimming took 4 bases from V and 5 from J, leaving 21 bases between them. The CDR3 has 16 residues. Germline CDR1 reads SGHNT; CDR2 reads YYREEE (reference sequence). This CDR3 reads CASSARDRGLGTEAFF. DNA for the CDR3: TGTGCCAGCAGCGCGAGGGACCGGGGACTTGGGACTGAAGCTTTCTTT. The full variable domain, in which reference TRBV5-4 and TRBJ1-1 provide the parts outside the CDR3, is ETGVTQSPTHLIKTRGQQVTLRCSSQSGHNTVSWYQQALGQGPQFIFQYYREEENGRGNFPPRFSGLQFPNYSSELNVNALELDDSALYLCASSARDRGLGTEAFFGQGTRLTVV.

This clone was found a few times. The V gene is TRBV15, the J gene TRBJ2-6, with D perhaps TRBD1 (6 bases). Per the germline V gene, CDR1 is LNHNV and CDR2 is YYDKDF (reference sequence). The length of the CDR3 is 15 residues. Trimming took off 7 bases at V and 2 bases at J, with 12 bases between the two ends. The CDR3 region has the DNA TGTGCCACCAACAACAGGGACCCTGGGGCCAACGTCCTGACTTTC. Residues: CATNNRDPGANVLTF.